This section outlines one T cell receptor beta chain sequence together with its context. The data were taken from a study of CD8 T cells in Susac syndrome. With random hexamers, reverse transcription was performed on about 0.5 to 1 ug of RNA. TCRdb recomputed calls from the immunoSEQ multiplex PCR reads with MiXCR, one row per CDR3 protein. The top ten hold more than 0.08% of the sample, which has approximately 180,000 distinct CDR3 sequences, roughly 92% seen once. The CDR3 covers 15 residues. Trimming left V 5 bases short and J 3 bases short, with 11 bases between. In germline, CDR1 is MGHRA, CDR2 YSYEKL.

Sequences were obtained from CD4+ T cells from PBMCs. The V call is TRBV4-1, the J call TRBJ1-6; possible D gene TRBD1, 6 bases. The clonotype originates from a human donor with multiple sclerosis. CDR3 in DNA: TGCGCCAGCAGCACGGGGGCTGGCTATAATTCACCCCTCCACTTT. Amino acids: CASSTGAGYNSPLHF.